The clone carrying this T cell receptor (beta chain) has a handful of counts. Antigen specificity is unknown. The sample originates from a study of human T cells and chemical hapten exposure. On the study more broadly: Sensitization was performed using 2% DPC on a roughly 2 cm by roughly 2 cm upper inner arm skin site.

Study outcomes and limitations: Unchanged with DPC sensitization were TCRs above 1 in 1000 frequency. Large CDR3 similarity clusters arose significantly more often from expanded TCRs than from controls.

Separate cDNA molecules received unique molecular identifiers, which the library attached to them. TCRdb re-analysed the RACE reads in MiXCR, keeping a single row per CDR3 protein. The sample has 80,000 to 100,000 distinct CDR3 sequences, around 9.9% seen once; the top ten hold approximately 0.99%. V lost 6 bases and J 6 bases, leaving 12 bases between the germline ends. CDR3 length: 12 residues. Germline assignment: CDR1 MDHEN and CDR2 SYDVKM. The time point: patch test 3, about 24 weeks after DPC sensitization. Treatment in this sample: therapeutic diphenylcyclopropenone sensitization with weekly scalp DPC.

The input for sequencing was whole blood, taken in connection with sensitization to the hapten diphenylcyclopropenone (DPC). The chain carries TRBV28 and TRBJ2-7; the D gene is possibly TRBD1 (5 bases). This sequence was found in a woman aged 25 to 39 with alopecia areata. Some clones in this sample may be carry-over from other donors' samples. The CDR3 DNA follows: TGTGCCAGCAGAAGCACAGGTAGCGAGCAGTACTTC. It translates to CASRSTGSEQYF.